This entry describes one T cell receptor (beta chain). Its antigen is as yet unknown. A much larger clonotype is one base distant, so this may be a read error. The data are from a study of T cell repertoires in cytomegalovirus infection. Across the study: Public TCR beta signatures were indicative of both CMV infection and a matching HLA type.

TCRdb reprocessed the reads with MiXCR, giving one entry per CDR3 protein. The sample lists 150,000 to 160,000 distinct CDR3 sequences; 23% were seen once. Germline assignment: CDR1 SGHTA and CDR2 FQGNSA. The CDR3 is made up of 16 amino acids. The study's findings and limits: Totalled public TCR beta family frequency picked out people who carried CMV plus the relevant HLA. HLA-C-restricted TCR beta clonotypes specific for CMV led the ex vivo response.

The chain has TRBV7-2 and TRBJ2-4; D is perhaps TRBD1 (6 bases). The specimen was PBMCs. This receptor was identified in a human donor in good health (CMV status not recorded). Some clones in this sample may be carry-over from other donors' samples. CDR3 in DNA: TGTGCCAGCAGCTTAGGGACAGTCATAGCCAAAAACATTCATTACTTC. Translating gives CASSLGTVIAKNIHYF.